This TCR beta chain was sequenced in a study of a mutant IDH1 vaccine in newly diagnosed glioma (dated by TCRdb to the early 2020s). The study in broad terms: Eight vaccinations were administered to patients in weeks 1, 3, 5, 7, 11, 15, 19 and 23, corresponding to visits V03 through V10. Vaccination began 4-6 weeks after radiotherapy alone, or alongside temozolomide cycles in the chemotherapy-containing groups. Of the roughly 34 treated patients, roughly 62% were male and 37.5% were female, and the mean age was 40.4 years. Prior to enrollment, patients had been given standard therapy consisting of radiotherapy alone, temozolomide alone, or radiochemotherapy with temozolomide, with the combination given to most patients. Peripheral blood was collected at six visits: V03 (baseline), V05, V07, V10, V12 and V13. Longitudinal TCRB deep sequencing was done for 25 to 30 treated patients, wherever samples were available for exploratory analyses.

The library was made by the immunoSEQ multiplex PCR assay. Rearranged TCR beta chain sequences were amplified with the hsTCRB Kit following the manufacturer's protocol. TCRB libraries were sequenced on an Illumina MiSeq. Processing in the source paper ran as follows. The proprietary platform of the kit vendor was used for demultiplexing, trimming and gene mapping. TCRdb took over this immuneACCESS table, retaining in-frame rearrangements with V and J assigned. Such tables are incomplete; in checked studies, under half of the missing clones stem from an unresolved V gene, and the remainder is unexplained. V and J calls and clone size are copied from that table; D and trimming were computed from the DNA. Across this sample there are roughly 60,000 clones, with about 85% seen only once. The biggest ten clones account for over 4% of the sample. Interpreted using the paper, the time point label stands for: week 23, last vaccination. A 20-mer mutant IDH1 peptide at 300 micrograms in Montanide made up each vaccine dose, which was injected subcutaneously together with topical imiquimod. Donors had newly diagnosed WHO grade 3 or 4 IDH1-mutant astrocytomas with loss of nuclear ATRX. The samples were drawn from NOA16, a multicentre, single-arm, open-label phase I trial in Germany that tested a mutant IDH1 peptide vaccine in humans for the first time. The DNeasy Blood and Tissue Kit was used to extract genomic DNA from EDTA blood for TCRB sequencing.

With regard to this clone: The antigen it binds to is not known. Per-base quality was not reported, and no clone a single base away is much larger than it.

Taken from cysteine to phenylalanine, the CDR3 has 13 residues. Only the CDR3 region is kept as DNA, spanning 39 bases read in frame from base 1. Trimming leaves V shorter by 3 bases and J shorter by 8 bases, with the junction holding 6 bases beyond the gene matches. For CDR1 and CDR2, the germline V gene lists KGHSH and LQKENI. Beyond this particular receptor, the publication reports: The authors noted that analyses of patient blood samples could not be reproduced because of sample limitations. No apparent relationship was observed between pseudoprogression and alterations in the top peripheral T cell clonotypes detected by TCRB sequencing. Availability determined which PBMC samples were chosen for TCRB deep sequencing. Vaccine-induced immune responses across multiple MHC alleles were detected in 90% to 95% of patients.

This sequence originates from a man in his thirties or forties with glioma. The starting material was PBMCs, obtained from a glioma patient whose treatment included an IDH1 peptide vaccine. The sequence is built from TRBV18 and TRBJ1-2; 7 central bases correspond to TRBD1. The CDR3 protein: CASSPDRAGGYTF. The DNA reads as follows: TGTGCCAGCTCACCTGACAGGGCCGGCGGCTACACCTTC.